Detailed here is one T cell receptor (beta chain). The source of the sample is a study of shared T cell receptors in the human thymus. Germline V gene lookup returns CDR1 SEHNR and CDR2 FQNEAQ (reference sequence). J was trimmed by 7 bases and V by 3 bases; bases with no gene match: 7. The CDR3 is made up of 16 amino acids. Assay used: immunoSEQ multiplex PCR; TCRdb lists only in-frame clones, some missing. The table includes 600,000 to 900,000 clones, approximately 85% detected once. The same specimen was also included in a second study, on human thymus T cells. According to that study: The thymus tissue came from resections taken during corrective heart surgery. Repertoires sampled from thymus and blood appeared biased in V and J gene usage. A high degree of thymic repertoire overlap among unrelated individuals was reported in related research.

Sequenced material: thymocytes. V usage is TRBV7-9 and J usage is TRBJ1-6; 9 bases match TRBD1. The clonotype originates from a girl in the first two years of life with a congenital heart defect. DNA of the CDR3: TGTGCCAGCAGCTTTCGGGACAGGGCAACCAATTCACCCCTCCACTTT. It is translated as CASSFRDRATNSPLHF.